A single sample is the source of the 9 T cell receptor beta chains below, sequenced in a study of OX40 agonist ivuxolimab in advanced cancers. TCRdb's copy holds only in-frame clones and misses some; the assay was immunoSEQ multiplex PCR. The sample has some 96,000 clones; over 75% are singletons. Specimen: CD4+ or CD8+ T cells sorted from blood, collected in a trial of the OX40 agonist ivuxolimab. The source of these receptors is an adult with an advanced solid tumor such as melanoma, head and neck, liver or kidney cancer.

J is TRBJ2-7 and V is TRBV6-5, with TRBD2 identical over 7 bases. CDR3 length: 16 residues. V lost 1 base and J lost 2; bases outside the gene matches: 8. Germline V gene sequence: CDR1 MNHEY, CDR2 SVGAGI. The CDR3 bases are TGTGCCAGCAGTTACTGGCGGGGAGGGAGTACCTACGAGCAGTACTTC. Protein: CASSYWRGGSTYEQYF.

The chain is built from TRBV14 and TRBJ2-4; D is possibly TRBD1 (7 bases). Per germline, CDR1 SGHDN and CDR2 FVKESK. This CDR3 has 16 residues. The V end was cut by 0 bases, the J end by 8 bases, with 17 bases between. The CDR3 region is CASSQDQFPGGHIQYF. CDR3 nucleotides: TGTGCCAGCAGCCAAGATCAGTTTCCAGGGGGGCACATTCAGTACTTC.

The chain is built from TRBV7-2 and TRBJ2-7, with TRBD1 matching over 7 bases. The CDR3 is 15 residues long. Per the germline V gene, CDR1 is SGHTA and CDR2 is FQGNSA. V lost 5 bases and J lost 2; bases outside the gene matches: 9. The CDR3 DNA sequence: TGTGCCAGCAGCCGAACCGGGACAGCTACCTACGAGCAGTACTTC. Residues: CASSRTGTATYEQYF.

This clone was seen a single time. The J gene is TRBJ2-6, the V gene TRBV5-1; no reliable D call. The CDR3 has 15 residues. Trimming pared 1 base from V and 1 base from J, leaving 6 bases between. Germline V gene lookup returns CDR1 SGHRS and CDR2 YFSETQ. The CDR3 reads CASSLRSSGANVLTF. CDR3 coding DNA: TGCGCCAGCAGCTTGAGAAGTTCTGGGGCCAACGTCCTGACTTTC.

The CDR3 DNA is TGTGCCAGCAGTGAAGCCGCAGGGGGCTTCGCCGGGGAGCTGTTTTTT. Translation gives CASSEAAGGFAGELFF. The rearrangement links TRBV6-1 to TRBJ2-2, with 8 bases aligning to TRBD1. Germline CDR1 is MNHNS and CDR2 is SASEGT. This CDR3 region has 16 residues. V was pared by 0 bases and J by 6 bases, with 6 bases of the junction left unmatched.

The chain couples TRBV2 to TRBJ1-4, with D uncertain. CDR1 is SNHLY, CDR2 FYNNEI, per germline. Trimming took off 8 bases at V and 3 bases at J, with 10 bases between the two ends. This CDR3 region has 13 residues. Written as DNA, the CDR3 is TGTGCCAGCCAGAGGCAGCCTAATGAAAAACTGTTTTTT. Amino acids: CASQRQPNEKLFF.

This rearrangement joins TRBV5-1 to TRBJ1-1; D is ambiguous. Germline V gene sequence: CDR1 SGHRS, CDR2 YFSETQ. The germline V and J ends were trimmed by 2 bases and 1 base, with 6 bases remaining between them. This CDR3 region has 13 residues. The CDR3 region is CASSLQQNTEAFF. CDR3 nucleotides: TGCGCCAGCAGCTTACAACAGAACACTGAAGCTTTCTTT. The entire variable domain, with the rest obtained from reference TRBV5-1 and TRBJ1-1, is as follows: KAGVTQTPRYLIKTRGQQVTLSCSPISGHRSVSWYQQTPGQGLQFLFEYFSETQRNKGNFPGRFSGRQFSNSRSEMNVSTLELGDSALYLCASSLQQNTEAFFGQGTRLTVV.

The chain recombines TRBV9 with TRBJ2-2, with a possible D match to TRBD2 (7 bases). Trimming took off 4 bases at V and 5 bases at J, with 15 bases between the two ends. Germline values: CDR1 SGDLS, CDR2 YYNGEE. The CDR3 consists of 15 residues. CDR3 nucleotides: TGTGCCAGCAGCCCCCAGGCGGGGGCGACCGGGGAGCTGTTTTTT. Translating it yields CASSPQAGATGELFF. The full variable domain, completed using reference TRBV9 and TRBJ2-2, is DSGVTQTPKHLITATGQRVTLRCSPRSGDLSVYWYQQSLDQGLQFLIQYYNGEERAKGNILERFSAQQFPDLHSELNLSSLELGDSALYFCASSPQAGATGELFFGEGSRLTVL.

The gene calls are TRBV6-1 and TRBJ2-2, with TRBD1 matching 9 bases. The germline CDR1 and CDR2 sequences are MNHNS and SASEGT. The CDR3 has 14 amino acids. The trim removed 6 bases at V and 1 base at J, leaving 0 bases unmatched. CDR3 in DNA: TGTGCCAGCAGGGGACAGGGGAACACCGGGGAGCTGTTTTTT. Encoded protein: CASRGQGNTGELFF.